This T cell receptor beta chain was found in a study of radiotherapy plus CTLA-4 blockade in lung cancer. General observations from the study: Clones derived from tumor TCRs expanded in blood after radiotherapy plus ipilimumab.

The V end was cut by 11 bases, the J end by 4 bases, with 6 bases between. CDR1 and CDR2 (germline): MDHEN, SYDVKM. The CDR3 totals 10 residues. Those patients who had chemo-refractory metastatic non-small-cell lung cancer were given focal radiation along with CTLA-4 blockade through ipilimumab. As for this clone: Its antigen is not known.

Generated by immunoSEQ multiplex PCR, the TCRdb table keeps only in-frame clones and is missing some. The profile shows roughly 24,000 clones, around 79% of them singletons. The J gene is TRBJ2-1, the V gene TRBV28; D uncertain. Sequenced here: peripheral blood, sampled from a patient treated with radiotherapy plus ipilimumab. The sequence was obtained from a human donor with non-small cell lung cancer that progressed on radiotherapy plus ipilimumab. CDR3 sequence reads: CAVPYNEQFF. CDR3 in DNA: TGTGCCGTTCCTTACAATGAGCAGTTCTTC.